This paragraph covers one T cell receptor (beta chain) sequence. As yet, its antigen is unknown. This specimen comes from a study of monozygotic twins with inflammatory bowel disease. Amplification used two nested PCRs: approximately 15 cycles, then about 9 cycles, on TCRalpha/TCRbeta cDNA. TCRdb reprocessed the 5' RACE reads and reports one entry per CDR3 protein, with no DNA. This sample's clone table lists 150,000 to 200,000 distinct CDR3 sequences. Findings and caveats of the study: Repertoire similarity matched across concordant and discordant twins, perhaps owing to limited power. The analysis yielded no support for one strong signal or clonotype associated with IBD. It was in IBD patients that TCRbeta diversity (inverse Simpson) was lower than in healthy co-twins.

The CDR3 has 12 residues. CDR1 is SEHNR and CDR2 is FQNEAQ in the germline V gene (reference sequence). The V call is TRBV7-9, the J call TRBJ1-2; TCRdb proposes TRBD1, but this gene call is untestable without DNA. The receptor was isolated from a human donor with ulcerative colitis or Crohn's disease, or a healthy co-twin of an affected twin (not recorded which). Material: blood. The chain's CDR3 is CASSRDTYGYTF.